The 9 T cell receptor beta chains below come from one sample, sequenced in a study of cytotoxic CD8 clonotypes in ibrutinib-treated CLL. Profiled with immunoSEQ multiplex PCR; TCRdb holds only in-frame clones, not every one. Seen here are 15,000 to 20,000 clones, approximately 82% observed once, and the top ten hold approximately 15%. The material was PBMCs, obtained before ibrutinib treatment. The receptors shown here come from a human donor with chronic lymphocytic leukemia.

This clone was observed once. The chain carries TRBV6-5 and TRBJ2-1; D is undetermined. Trimming pared 8 bases from V and 4 bases from J, leaving 15 bases between. CDR1 MNHEY and CDR2 SVGAGI come from the germline V gene. The CDR3 spans 14 residues. For the CDR3, the DNA is TGTGCCAGCTTTAACGCGGAAACTTACAATGAGCAGTTCTTC. It codes for CASFNAETYNEQFF.

In DNA form, the CDR3 reads TGTGCCAGCAGCCCCGAAGCAGGGAGGAACACTGAAGCTTTCTTT. Residues: CASSPEAGRNTEAFF. V gene TRBV5-4 combines with J gene TRBJ1-1; a possible D gene is TRBD1 (5 bases). CDR1 SGHNT and CDR2 YYREEE come from the germline V gene (reference sequence). The CDR3 consists of 15 residues. With 4 bases removed from V and 1 base from J, the gap between germline ends came to 14 bases.

J is TRBJ2-7 and V is TRBV4-1; tentative D call: TRBD1 (5 bases). Trimming shortened V by 0 bases and J by 7 bases, and 16 bases separated the two germline ends. CDR1 is MGHRA and CDR2 is YSYEKL in the germline V gene. This CDR3 region has 15 residues. The DNA for the CDR3 is TGCGCCAGCAGCCAAGATAGGGGCAGCATAGGTGAGCAGTACTTC. Encoded protein: CASSQDRGSIGEQYF.

The chain recombines TRBV30 with TRBJ1-1, with TRBD1 matching over 7 bases. This CDR3 spans 11 amino acids. The V gene's germline CDR1 is GTSNPN and CDR2 SVGIG (reference sequence). CDR3 sequence: CAATGITEAFF. In nucleotides, the CDR3 is TGTGCGGCGACAGGGATCACTGAAGCTTTCTTT. Full variable domain (rest looked up from reference TRBV30 and TRBJ1-1): SQTIHQWPATLVQPVGSPLSLECTVEGTSNPNLYWYRQAAGRGLQLLFYSVGIGQISSEVPQNLSASRPQDRQFILSSKKLLLSDSGFYLCAATGITEAFFGQGTRLTVV.

This clone was observed once. The V call is TRBV5-4, the J call TRBJ2-7, with D perhaps being TRBD1 or TRBD2 (5 bases each). V was shortened by 2 bases and J by 5 bases, with 8 bases between the two germline ends. Germline assignment: CDR1 SGHNT and CDR2 YYREEE (reference sequence). The CDR3 runs to 12 residues. In nucleotides, the CDR3 is TGTGCCAGCAGCTTCGAGGGGAACGAGCAGTACTTC. The encoded protein is CASSFEGNEQYF.

The genes are TRBV18 and TRBJ1-5; perhaps TRBD1 as D (5 bases). The V end was cut by 1 base, the J end by 7 bases, with 14 bases between. The CDR3 covers 15 residues. Germline lookup yields CDR1 KGHSH and CDR2 LQKENI. The CDR3 spells CASSPQQGARQPQHF. In nucleotides, the CDR3 is TGTGCCAGCTCACCACAGCAGGGAGCGAGGCAGCCCCAGCATTTT.

The chain links TRBV2 to TRBJ1-6, with a possible D match to TRBD1 (6 bases). The CDR3 length is 16 residues. Germline CDR1 is SNHLY and CDR2 is FYNNEI. Trimming left V 6 bases short and J 0 bases short, with 12 bases between. In DNA, the CDR3 is TGTGCCAGCAGCCTAGACAGGAGCTCCTATAATTCACCCCTCCACTTT. Residues: CASSLDRSSYNSPLHF.

This clone appeared a few times. The chain uses TRBV4-3 and TRBJ2-7, with 7 bases matching TRBD2. V lost 1 base to trimming and J lost 6 bases; unmatched junction nucleotides: 9. CDR3 length: 15 amino acids. Germline V lookup: CDR1 LGHNA, CDR2 YSLEER. CDR3 region: CASSQVAGVAPEQYF. For the CDR3, the DNA is TGCGCCAGCAGCCAAGTCGCGGGAGTAGCGCCCGAGCAGTACTTC.

V usage is TRBV6-5 and J usage is TRBJ1-4; D call uncertain. Trimming left V 0 bases short and J 0 bases short, with 8 bases between. This CDR3 spans 16 amino acids. The germline V gene has CDR1 MNHEY and CDR2 SVGAGI. The CDR3 sequence: CASSYSWDSTNEKLFF. The CDR3 DNA follows: TGTGCCAGCAGTTACTCATGGGATTCAACTAATGAAAAACTGTTTTTT.